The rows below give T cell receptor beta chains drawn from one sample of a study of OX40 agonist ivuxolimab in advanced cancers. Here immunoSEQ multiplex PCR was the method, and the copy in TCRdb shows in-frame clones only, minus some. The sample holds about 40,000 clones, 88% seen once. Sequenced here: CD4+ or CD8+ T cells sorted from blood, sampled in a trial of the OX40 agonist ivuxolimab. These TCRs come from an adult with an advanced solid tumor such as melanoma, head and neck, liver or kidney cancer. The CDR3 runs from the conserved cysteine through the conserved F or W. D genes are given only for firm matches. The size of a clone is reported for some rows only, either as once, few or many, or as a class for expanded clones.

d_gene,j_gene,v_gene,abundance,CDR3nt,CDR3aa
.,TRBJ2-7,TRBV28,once,TGTGCCAGCAGTTTTCCTCTCCCGACGGACTCGCATCGGCGGGAAACCTACGAGCAGTACTTC,CASSFPLPTDSHRRETYEQYF
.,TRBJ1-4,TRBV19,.,TGTGCCACCCGATCATGGGGCGAAAAACTGTTTTTT,CATRSWGEKLFF
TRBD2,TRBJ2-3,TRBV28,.,TGTGCCAGCAGCCCCCGGCTAGCGGGAGGGCCGGATACGCAGTATTTT,CASSPRLAGGPDTQYF
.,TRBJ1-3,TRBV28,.,TGTGCCAGCAGTTTATCGCAGGGAGGGAACACCATATATTTT,CASSLSQGGNTIYF
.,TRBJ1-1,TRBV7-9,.,TGTGCCAGCAGCCCTTTATCAGGGGCCATGAACACTGAAGCTTTCTTT,CASSPLSGAMNTEAFF
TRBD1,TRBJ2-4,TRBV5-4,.,TGTGCCAGCAGCTTTAAGGGGGCGTTCAACATTCAGTACTTC,CASSFKGAFNIQYF
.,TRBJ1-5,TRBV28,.,TGTGCCACCGCGTCCCGAAGGCCCCAGCATTTT,CATASRRPQHF
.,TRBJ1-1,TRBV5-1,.,TGCGCCAGCAGCTTGGAGGTGGGGAACACTGAAGCTTTCTTT,CASSLEVGNTEAFF
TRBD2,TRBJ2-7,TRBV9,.,TGTGCCAGCAGCGTAGGGTTAGCGGGAAACGCCTACGAGCAGTACTTC,CASSVGLAGNAYEQYF
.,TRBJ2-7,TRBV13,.,TGTGCCAGCAGCTTATGGGCAGCCTACGAGCAGTACTTC,CASSLWAAYEQYF
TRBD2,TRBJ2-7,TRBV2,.,TGTGCCAGCAGTGGACGTAGGGAACTAGCGGGAGTAAGGGGCGAGCAGTACTTC,CASSGRRELAGVRGEQYF
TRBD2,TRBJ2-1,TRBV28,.,TGTGCCAGCAGCTATCCGACTAGCGGAACTTCCTACAATGAGCAGTTCTTC,CASSYPTSGTSYNEQFF
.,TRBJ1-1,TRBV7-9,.,TGTGCCAGCAGCTTAGAGGCCAGGGGGAACACTGAAGCTTTCTTT,CASSLEARGNTEAFF
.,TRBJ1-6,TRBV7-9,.,TGTGCCAGCAGCTTAGTGCAGGGAGATTCACCCCTCCACTTT,CASSLVQGDSPLHF
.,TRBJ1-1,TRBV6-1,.,TGTGCCAGCAGGACTTCGAACACTGAAGCTTTCTTT,CASRTSNTEAFF
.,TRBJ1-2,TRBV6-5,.,TGTGCCAGCAGTTACGATGCAGCCTATGGCTACACCTTC,CASSYDAAYGYTF
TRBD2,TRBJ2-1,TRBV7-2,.,TGTGCCAGCAGCTTGGGAGGGAGGCCATACAATGAGCAGTTCTTC,CASSLGGRPYNEQFF
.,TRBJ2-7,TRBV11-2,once,TGTGCCAGCAGTTTGACTAGTAGGTCCCCCGAGCAGTACTTC,CASSLTSRSPEQYF
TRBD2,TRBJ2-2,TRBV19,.,TGTGCAGTAGTAGGGAGGGCGACCGGGGAGCTGTTTTTT,CAVVGRATGELFF
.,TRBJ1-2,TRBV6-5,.,TGTGCCAGCAGTTACTTCGCAGGCAACTATGGCTACACCTTC,CASSYFAGNYGYTF
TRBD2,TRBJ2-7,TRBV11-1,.,TGTGCCAGCAGCTTAGGGTCGGGAGGCTCCTACGAGCAGTACTTC,CASSLGSGGSYEQYF
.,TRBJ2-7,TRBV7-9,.,TGTGCCAGCAGCTTCGGAGGAGGGTACGAGCAGTACTTC,CASSFGGGYEQYF
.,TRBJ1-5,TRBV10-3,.,TGTGCAACAGGGCCCAAGGATGGCAATCAGCCCCAGCATTTT,CATGPKDGNQPQHF
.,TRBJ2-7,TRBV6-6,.,TGTGCCAGCAGTTACGGTCTATACGAGCAGTACTTC,CASSYGLYEQYF
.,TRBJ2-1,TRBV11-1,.,TGTGCCAGCAGCTCGATGGAGGGGGACGCCTACAATGAGCAGTTCTTC,CASSSMEGDAYNEQFF
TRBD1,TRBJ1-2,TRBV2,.,TGTGCCAGCAGCCTTACCAGGGGGCGCGACGGCTACACCTTC,CASSLTRGRDGYTF
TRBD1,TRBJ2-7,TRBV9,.,TGTGCCAGCAGCACAAGACAGGGTGTCGACGAGCAGTACTTC,CASSTRQGVDEQYF
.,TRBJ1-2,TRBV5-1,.,TGCGCCAGCAGCTTGGCAGGAAGTTTAAGCTACACCTTC,CASSLAGSLSYTF
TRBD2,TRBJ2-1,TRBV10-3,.,TGTGCCATCAGTGAGGGGACTAGCGGGCTTAGCTCCTACAATGAGCAGTTCTTC,CAISEGTSGLSSYNEQFF
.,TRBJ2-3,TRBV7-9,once,TGTGCCAGCAGTCCCCATCTTGCGGGCCGTCGGGGAGATACGCAGTATTTT,CASSPHLAGRRGDTQYF
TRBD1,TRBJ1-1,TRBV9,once,TGTGCCAGCGGGACAGGGGGGAACACTGAAGCTTTCTTT,CASGTGGNTEAFF
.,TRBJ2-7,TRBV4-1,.,TGCGCCAGCAGCCCCCTGGGGAACGGTCCCTACGAGCAGTACTTC,CASSPLGNGPYEQYF
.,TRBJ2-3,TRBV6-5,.,TGTGCCAGCAGCTTGGTTAGCACAGATACGCAGTATTTT,CASSLVSTDTQYF
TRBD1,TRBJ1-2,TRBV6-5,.,TGTGCCAGCAGTCAGACAGGGGTCTATGGCTACACCTTC,CASSQTGVYGYTF
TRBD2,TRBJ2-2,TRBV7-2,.,TGTGCCAGCAGCTTAAATCCTTTGGGACTAGCGGACACCGGGGAGCTGTTTTTT,CASSLNPLGLADTGELFF
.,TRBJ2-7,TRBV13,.,TGTGCCAGCAGCTTAGCGTGGGGCGGCCAGTACTTC,CASSLAWGGQYF
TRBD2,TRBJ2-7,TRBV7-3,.,TGTGCCGGATCTAGCGGGAGGGCGTACGAGCAGTACTTC,CAGSSGRAYEQYF
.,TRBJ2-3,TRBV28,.,TGTGCCAGCACCTATACGGGAAACACAGATACGCAGTATTTT,CASTYTGNTDTQYF
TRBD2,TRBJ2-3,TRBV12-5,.,TGTGCTAGTGGTTTGGTACAGGGACTAGCGACAGATACGCAGTATTTT,CASGLVQGLATDTQYF
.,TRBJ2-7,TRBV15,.,TGTGCCACCAGTGGGAGTCTCGCGAGCTCCTACGAGCAGTACTTC,CATSGSLASSYEQYF